The 6 T cell receptor beta chains in this list originate from one sample, sequenced in a study of OX40 agonist ivuxolimab in advanced cancers. The library came from the immunoSEQ multiplex PCR assay. The source is immuneACCESS, and TCRdb retained only in-frame sequences with V and J called. Part of the clones is not carried over; for the studies checked, unresolved V genes explain less than half of this, and the remainder is unexplained. In all, the sample holds about 50,000 clones, and 70% to 80% of those were seen once. The ten largest clones capture approximately 1.1% of the sample. The input for sequencing was CD4+ or CD8+ T cells sorted from blood, taken in a trial of the OX40 agonist ivuxolimab. These TCRs come from an adult with an advanced solid tumor such as melanoma, head and neck, liver or kidney cancer.

The gene calls are TRBV5-4 and TRBJ1-1; D is uncertain. Germline CDR1 SGHNT, CDR2 YYREEE (reference sequence). This CDR3 region has 15 residues. V gave up 4 bases and J gave up 0 bases, with 13 bases separating them. CDR3 region: CASSKPGNMNTEAFF. The CDR3, as DNA: TGTGCCAGCAGCAAACCCGGGAATATGAACACTGAAGCTTTCTTT.

V usage is TRBV19 and J usage is TRBJ2-5; TRBD2 aligns across 7 bases. Trimming took 6 bases from V and 5 from J; bases not matched to a gene: 9. The CDR3 covers 14 residues. Per germline, CDR1 LNHDA and CDR2 SQIVND (reference sequence). Here the CDR3 reads CASREASGGETQYF. CDR3 coding DNA: TGTGCCAGTAGGGAGGCTAGCGGTGGTGAGACCCAGTACTTC. The variable domain in full, with the rest retrieved from reference TRBV19 and TRBJ2-5, is DGGITQSPKYLFRKEGQNVTLSCEQNLNHDAMYWYRQDPGQGLRLIYYSQIVNDFQKGDIAEGYSVSREKKESFPLTVTSAQKNPTAFYLCASREASGGETQYFGPGTRLLVL.

This chain uses TRBV4-2 with TRBJ1-1, with D unclear. Trimming pared 0 bases from V and 13 bases from J, leaving 18 bases between. CDR3 length equals 14 residues. The germline V gene has CDR1 LGHNA and CDR2 YNFKEQ. The chain's CDR3 is CASSQDWSTGTHFF. CDR3 nucleotide sequence: TGTGCCAGCAGCCAAGATTGGTCCACGGGAACGCATTTCTTT.

In DNA form, the CDR3 reads TGCGCCAGCACCCCTCTGGATGCGGGCTCCTACAATGAGCAGTTCTTC. Encoded protein: CASTPLDAGSYNEQFF. The chain is built from TRBV5-1 and TRBJ2-1, with D perhaps matching TRBD2 (5 bases). The V end was cut by 6 bases, the J end by 0 bases, with 16 bases between. The CDR3 totals 16 residues. Looked up from germline, CDR1 is SGHRS and CDR2 is YFSETQ.

This clone was seen a single time. Other DNA sequences in this sample translate to the same CDR3. The CDR3 DNA is TGTGCCAGTAGTAGCCAGCGGAATGAAAAACTGTTTTTT. Translating gives CASSSQRNEKLFF. V is TRBV19 and J is TRBJ1-4; no clear D. This CDR3 contains 13 residues. V lost 4 bases and J 5 bases, leaving 8 bases between the germline ends. Germline V lookup: CDR1 LNHDA, CDR2 SQIVND (reference sequence).

The chain is built from TRBV6-6 and TRBJ1-2; no clear D gene. This CDR3 spans 13 amino acids. V was cut by 2 bases and J by 1 base, with 5 bases left in between. Germline V gene lookup returns CDR1 MNHNY and CDR2 SVGAGI (reference sequence). The CDR3 protein is CASSYQDNYGYTF. Written as DNA, the CDR3 is TGTGCCAGCAGTTACCAAGATAACTATGGCTACACCTTC.